A selection of T cell receptor beta chains follows, all from one sample in a study of PD-L1 blockade in urothelial cancer. Sequencing used immunoSEQ multiplex PCR; TCRdb keeps in-frame clones, though not all of them. The table lists about 130,000 clones, about 83% of them singletons. This specimen consisted of PBMCs, obtained around atezolizumab (anti-PD-L1) treatment. The receptor source for this set is a man aged 50 to 59 with urothelial cancer. CDR3s include the opening cysteine and the closing phenylalanine or tryptophan. A D gene is named only where the DNA matches it firmly. For some rows the clone size is stated as once, few or many, or as a class when expanded; others skip it.

TRBD1	TRBJ1-1	TRBV19	-	CASQTGGAGTEAFF	TGTGCCAGTCAGACAGGGGGCGCCGGGACTGAAGCTTTCTTT
-	TRBJ1-5	TRBV2	-	CASSGLLGNQPQHF	TGTGCCAGTTCGGGACTCTTGGGGAATCAGCCCCAGCATTTT
TRBD2	TRBJ2-3	TRBV7-9	-	CASTGGSDTQYF	TGTGCCAGCACCGGGGGGTCAGATACGCAGTATTTT
TRBD1	TRBJ1-2	TRBV27	-	CASSVQGAGRRNGYTF	TGTGCCAGCAGTGTACAGGGGGCAGGTAGGCGAAATGGCTACACCTTC
TRBD1	TRBJ1-1	TRBV4-2	-	CASSHLQGAPRTEAFF	TGTGCCAGCAGCCATTTACAGGGGGCGCCCCGCACTGAAGCTTTCTTT
-	TRBJ1-1	TRBV5-4	-	CASSRRTTGLNTEAFF	TGTGCCAGCAGCCGACGGACGACAGGTTTGAACACTGAAGCTTTCTTT
TRBD1	TRBJ2-2	TRBV11-2	few	CASSLDWGQGETGELFF	TGTGCCAGCAGCTTAGACTGGGGACAGGGAGAAACCGGGGAGCTGTTTTTT
-	TRBJ1-5	TRBV30	-	CAWSVRGDQPQHF	TGTGCCTGGAGTGTCAGGGGCGACCAGCCCCAGCATTTT
TRBD1	TRBJ1-4	TRBV2	-	CASRTGTGGNEKLFF	TGTGCCAGCAGGACCGGGACAGGGGGTAATGAAAAACTGTTTTTT
-	TRBJ1-6	TRBV19	-	CASSIPGYKSPLHF	TGTGCCAGTAGTATCCCGGGATACAAATCACCCCTCCACTTT
TRBD1	TRBJ2-5	TRBV5-6	-	CASSFRGPGRSKETQYF	TGTGCCAGCAGCTTTAGGGGGCCGGGACGGTCAAAAGAGACCCAGTACTTC
TRBD2	TRBJ2-7	TRBV29-1	-	CSVGGPQGGTYEQYF	TGCAGCGTTGGCGGGCCTCAGGGAGGGACCTACGAGCAGTACTTC
TRBD1	TRBJ2-7	TRBV2	-	CASMPGQGTYEQYF	TGTGCCAGCATGCCGGGACAGGGGACCTACGAGCAGTACTTC
-	TRBJ1-1	TRBV11-2	-	CASSLGSGTEAFF	TGTGCCAGCAGCTTAGGGTCGGGCACTGAAGCTTTCTTT
-	TRBJ1-6	TRBV19	-	CASSMGYAGVYNSPLHF	TGTGCCAGTAGTATGGGCTACGCGGGAGTCTATAATTCACCCCTCCACTTT
-	TRBJ1-5	TRBV9	-	CASSGGNSNQPQHF	TGTGCCAGCAGTGGGGGGAATAGCAATCAGCCCCAGCATTTT
-	TRBJ1-5	TRBV5-6	-	CASSRRGSNQPQHF	TGTGCCAGCAGCCGGCGGGGGAGCAATCAGCCCCAGCATTTT
TRBD1	TRBJ2-5	TRBV11-1	-	CASSTRQGAETQYF	TGTGCCAGCAGCACAAGACAGGGCGCAGAGACCCAGTACTTC
TRBD1	TRBJ1-2	TRBV15	-	CATSSDRAHYGYTF	TGTGCCACCAGCAGCGACAGGGCCCACTATGGCTACACCTTC
-	TRBJ1-6	TRBV7-2	-	CASSLMPRGGNSPLHF	TGTGCCAGCAGCTTAATGCCCCGAGGGGGTAATTCACCCCTCCACTTT
-	TRBJ2-2	TRBV4-2	-	CASSQEGWELFF	TGTGCCAGCAGCCAAGAGGGCTGGGAGCTGTTTTTT
-	TRBJ2-7	TRBV7-9	-	CASSYPPGGEQYF	TGTGCCAGCAGCTACCCCCCAGGGGGGGAGCAGTACTTC
-	TRBJ1-1	TRBV5-1	-	CASSLAGTQNTEAFF	TGCGCCAGCAGCTTGGCCGGGACACAGAACACTGAAGCTTTCTTT
TRBD1	TRBJ2-1	TRBV10-2	-	CASQTGTGGYGEQFF	TGCGCCAGCCAGACCGGGACAGGGGGCTACGGTGAGCAGTTCTTC
-	TRBJ2-2	TRBV28	-	CASSEGGLGAGELFF	TGTGCCAGCAGTGAGGGGGGGCTGGGAGCTGGGGAGCTGTTTTTT
-	TRBJ2-2	TRBV7-2	once	CASSANPGHNTGELFF	TGTGCCAGCAGCGCGAATCCGGGACACAACACCGGGGAGCTGTTTTTT
-	TRBJ1-5	TRBV5-8	-	CASSLTGYSNQPQHF	TGTGCCAGCAGCTTAACCGGGTATTCCAATCAGCCCCAGCATTTT
TRBD2	TRBJ2-1	TRBV19	-	CASSILREGGYNEQFF	TGTGCCAGTAGTATTTTGCGGGAGGGGGGGTACAATGAGCAGTTCTTC
TRBD1	TRBJ1-2	TRBV7-9	-	CASSSGQYGYTF	TGTGCCAGCAGCTCGGGACAGTATGGCTACACCTTC
TRBD2	TRBJ2-5	TRBV28	-	CASSFRLAGSETQYF	TGTGCCAGCAGTTTTCGGCTAGCGGGATCAGAGACCCAGTACTTC
TRBD2	TRBJ2-1	TRBV5-4	-	CASSPTSGSEQFF	TGTGCCAGCAGCCCTACTAGCGGGAGCGAGCAGTTCTTC
-	TRBJ2-7	TRBV27	-	CASGERTPEQYF	TGTGCCAGCGGGGAACGGACTCCCGAGCAGTACTTC
TRBD2	TRBJ2-5	TRBV11-1	-	CASSQSGSGETQYF	TGTGCCAGCAGCCAAAGCGGGAGCGGCGAGACCCAGTACTTC
-	TRBJ2-1	TRBV9	-	CASSGGVISYNEQFF	TGTGCCAGCAGCGGGGGCGTAATCTCCTACAATGAGCAGTTCTTC
-	TRBJ2-7	TRBV9	-	CASSVQGSWNEQYF	TGTGCCAGCAGCGTCCAAGGGAGCTGGAACGAGCAGTACTTC
-	TRBJ2-1	TRBV11-2	once	CASSFQGSPYNEQFF	TGTGCCAGCAGCTTTCAGGGGTCCCCCTACAATGAGCAGTTCTTC
TRBD1	TRBJ2-7	TRBV5-4	-	CASSLGGQGIYEQYF	TGTGCCAGCAGCTTGGGGGGACAGGGAATATACGAGCAGTACTTC
-	TRBJ2-5	TRBV30	-	CAWSVGAQETQYF	TGTGCCTGGAGTGTAGGGGCACAAGAGACCCAGTACTTC
TRBD1	TRBJ2-1	TRBV5-6	-	CASSLGTGVNEQFF	TGTGCCAGCAGCTTAGGGACAGGGGTCAATGAGCAGTTCTTC